This T cell receptor (beta chain) was identified during a study of blood T cell repertoires in COVID-19. The germline gives CDR1 KGHSH, CDR2 LQKENI. V dropped 3 bases and J dropped 5 bases, with 19 bases sitting between them. The CDR3 is made up of 16 amino acids. Clones were sequenced by immunoSEQ multiplex PCR, and TCRdb holds only the in-frame ones, with some missing. The sample shows roughly 250,000 clones, approximately 90% of them seen only once. The sequenced sample consisted of PBMCs or T cells enriched from blood (not recorded which). This chain links TRBV18 with TRBJ1-1, with D maybe TRBD1 (6 bases). This sequence was found in a woman aged 35 to 49 with acute COVID-19. CDR3 nucleotide sequence: TGTGCCAGCTCACCGACCGGGGGGGGCGTTAAGACTGAAGCTTTCTTT. It encodes CASSPTGGGVKTEAFF.